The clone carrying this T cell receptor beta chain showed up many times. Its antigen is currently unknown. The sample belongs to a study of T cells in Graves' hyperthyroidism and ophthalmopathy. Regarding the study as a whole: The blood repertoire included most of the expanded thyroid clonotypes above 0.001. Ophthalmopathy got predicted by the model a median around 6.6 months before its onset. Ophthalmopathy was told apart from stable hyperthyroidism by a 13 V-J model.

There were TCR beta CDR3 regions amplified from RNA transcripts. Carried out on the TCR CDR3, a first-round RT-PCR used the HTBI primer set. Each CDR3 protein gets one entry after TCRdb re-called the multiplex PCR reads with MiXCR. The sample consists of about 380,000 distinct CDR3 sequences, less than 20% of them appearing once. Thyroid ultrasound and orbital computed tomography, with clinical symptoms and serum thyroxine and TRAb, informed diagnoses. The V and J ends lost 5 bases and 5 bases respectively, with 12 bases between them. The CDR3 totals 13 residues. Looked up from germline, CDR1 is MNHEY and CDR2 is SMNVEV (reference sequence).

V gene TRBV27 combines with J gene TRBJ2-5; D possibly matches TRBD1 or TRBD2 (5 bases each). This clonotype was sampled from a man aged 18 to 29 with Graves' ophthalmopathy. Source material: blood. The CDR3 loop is CASSRVGRETQYF. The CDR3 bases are TGTGCCAGCAGTAGAGTGGGACGGGAGACCCAGTACTTC.